What follows are 22 T cell receptor beta chains derived from one specimen sequenced in a study of identifying expanded T cells in peripheral blood. Data came from immunoSEQ multiplex PCR; TCRdb stores just in-frame clones and leaves some out. The repertoire has 90,000 or so clones, around 86% of them found once; the top ten carry around 6%. Sequencing was carried out using blood. The origin of the receptors is a person aged 18-69 years in good health.

V usage is TRBV5-4 and J usage is TRBJ1-1; the D is unclear. V gave up 1 base and J gave up 0 bases, with 10 bases separating them. CDR3 length equals 15 residues. The germline CDR1 and CDR2 sequences are SGHNT and YYREEE (reference sequence). CDR3 region: CASSLTGVLNTEAFF. In nucleotides, the CDR3 is TGTGCCAGCAGCTTGACGGGCGTCCTGAACACTGAAGCTTTCTTT. The entire variable domain, with the rest obtained from reference TRBV5-4 and TRBJ1-1, is as follows: ETGVTQSPTHLIKTRGQQVTLRCSSQSGHNTVSWYQQALGQGPQFIFQYYREEENGRGNFPPRFSGLQFPNYSSELNVNALELDDSALYLCASSLTGVLNTEAFFGQGTRLTVV.

This chain links TRBV5-5 with TRBJ2-1; TRBD1 might be the D (5 bases). CDR1 is SGHKS and CDR2 is YYEKEE in the germline V gene (reference sequence). V gave up 6 bases and J gave up 7 bases, with 20 bases separating them. The CDR3 length is 15 residues. The CDR3 here is CASTPYATGTNEQFF. The CDR3 DNA reads as TGTGCCAGCACCCCCTACGCTACAGGTACTAATGAGCAGTTCTTC.

This chain links TRBV5-1 with TRBJ1-2; TRBD1 agrees at 9 bases. Unmatched junction bases numbered 12, after V lost 5 bases and J lost 7 bases. The CDR3 is 15 amino acids. Germline values: CDR1 SGHRS, CDR2 YFSETQ. The CDR3 here is CASRKTGGRLGGYTF. DNA for the CDR3: TGCGCCAGCAGGAAAACAGGGGGCCGGTTGGGTGGCTACACCTTC. The full variable domain, completed using reference TRBV5-1 and TRBJ1-2, is KAGVTQTPRYLIKTRGQQVTLSCSPISGHRSVSWYQQTPGQGLQFLFEYFSETQRNKGNFPGRFSGRQFSNSRSEMNVSTLELGDSALYLCASRKTGGRLGGYTFGSGTRLTVV.

This chain joins TRBV18 and TRBJ2-5; D is unresolved. The V gene's germline CDR1 is KGHSH and CDR2 LQKENI. Trimming cost V 2 bases and J 5 bases, with 18 bases left between them. CDR3 length: 16 amino acids. CDR3 DNA sequence: TGTGCCAGCTCACCATGGTCACAGCTGGGGTGGGAGACCCAGTACTTC. The encoded protein is CASSPWSQLGWETQYF.

The CDR3 region has the DNA TGTGCCAGCAGTCTACACGGAGGTTACAATGAGCAGTTCTTC. This translates into CASSLHGGYNEQFF. This rearrangement joins TRBV28 to TRBJ2-1; perhaps TRBD2 as D (5 bases). The V gene's germline CDR1 is MDHEN and CDR2 SYDVKM. V lost 5 bases, J lost 4 bases, and 12 bases lay in between. The CDR3 loop spans 14 amino acids.

This chain links TRBV7-3 with TRBJ2-5; 7 bases match TRBD1. Per germline, CDR1 SGHTA and CDR2 FQGTGA. With 8 bases clipped from V and 4 bases from J, the junction kept 4 bases outside the gene matches. CDR3 length: 12 residues. The CDR3 coding sequence is TGTGCCAGCGGACAGGCCCCAGAGACCCAGTACTTC. Protein sequence: CASGQAPETQYF. The full variable domain, rest sourced from reference TRBV7-3 and TRBJ2-5, is GAGVSQTPSNKVTEKGKYVELRCDPISGHTALYWYRQSLGQGPEFLIYFQGTGAADDSGLPNDRFFAVRPEGSVSTLKIQRTERGDSAVYLCASGQAPETQYFGPGTRLLVL.

The chain has TRBV6-6 and TRBJ2-3; 7 positions agree with TRBD1. V lost 4 bases and J lost 2; bases outside the gene matches: 3. The CDR3 is 14 amino acids. Germline CDR1 is MNHNY and CDR2 is SVGAGI (reference sequence). CDR3 sequence reads: CASSWDSFTDTQYF. CDR3 bases: TGTGCCAGCAGTTGGGACAGCTTCACAGATACGCAGTATTTT.

The chain recombines TRBV10-1 with TRBJ2-5, with D possibly matching TRBD1 (7 bases). Germline CDR1 is WNHNN and CDR2 is SYGVQD (reference sequence). CDR3 length equals 17 residues. V lost 8 bases to trimming and J lost 5 bases, with 27 bases between them. The CDR3 sequence is CASEGERRQGGRETQYF. DNA of the CDR3: TGCGCCAGCGAAGGGGAAAGGCGACAGGGTGGGAGGGAGACCCAGTACTTC.

CDR3 bases: TGTGCCAGCAACGTACAGGGGACTGATCAGCCCCAGCATTTT. It is translated as CASNVQGTDQPQHF. The V call is TRBV27, the J call TRBJ1-5; 7 bases match TRBD1. In germline, CDR1 is MNHEY, CDR2 SMNVEV (reference sequence). The CDR3 runs to 14 residues. V lost 7 bases and J lost 5; bases outside the gene matches: 8.

The chain couples TRBV5-6 to TRBJ1-2; weak D call: TRBD1 (5 bases). The germline CDR1 and CDR2 sequences are SGHDT and YYEEEE. The CDR3 length is 14 residues. Between the trimmed V and J ends, which lost 4 bases and 3 bases, there was a span of 13 bases. The DNA of the CDR3 is TGTGCCAGCAGCGCCGGGACGGGGGACTATGGCTACACCTTC. Translation: CASSAGTGDYGYTF.

The chain employs TRBV20-1 and TRBJ2-7, with unresolved D. The CDR3 has 10 residues. Between the trimmed V and J ends, which lost 6 bases and 3 bases, there was a span of 6 bases. Germline values: CDR1 DFQATT, CDR2 SNEGSKA (reference sequence). CDR3 residues: CSAKDYEQYF. The CDR3 DNA reads TGCAGTGCCAAGGACTACGAGCAGTACTTC.

The chain is built from TRBV5-1 and TRBJ1-1; TRBD1 matches 8 bases. Per the germline V gene, CDR1 is SGHRS and CDR2 is YFSETQ. The V and J ends lost 6 bases and 8 bases, in that order; junction bases with no gene match: 12. This CDR3 is 14 amino acids long. The CDR3 spells CASTLSQGETEAFF. The CDR3 DNA sequence: TGCGCCAGCACCTTATCACAGGGGGAGACGGAAGCTTTCTTT.

This clone was seen a few times. The chain employs TRBV2 and TRBJ1-5, with D possibly being TRBD1 (6 bases). The germline gives CDR1 SNHLY, CDR2 FYNNEI. Trimming took off 10 bases at V and 4 bases at J, with 14 bases between the two ends. This CDR3 contains 13 residues. The CDR3 spells CATQGTPNQPQHF. The CDR3, as DNA: TGTGCCACCCAAGGGACACCTAATCAGCCCCAGCATTTT. Based on the CDR3 plus reference TRBV2 and TRBJ1-5, the full variable domain is EPEVTQTPSHQVTQMGQEVILRCVPISNHLYFYWYRQILGQKVEFLVSFYNNEISEKSEIFDDQFSVERPDGSNFTLKIRSTKLEDSAMYFCATQGTPNQPQHFGDGTRLSIL.

The CDR3 reads CASSRYSTYRSSYNSPLHF. The CDR3 DNA follows: TGTGCCAGCTCACGTTATTCGACATATCGAAGCTCCTATAATTCACCCCTCCACTTT. The rearrangement joins TRBV18 to TRBJ1-6; D ambiguous. CDR1 is KGHSH and CDR2 is LQKENI in the germline V gene. The CDR3 contains 19 residues. V shed 4 bases and J shed 0 bases, with 19 bases lying between them.

The chain carries TRBV29-1 and TRBJ1-1; no clear D gene. The germline CDR1 and CDR2 sequences are SQVTM and ANQGSEA. Trimming removed 4 bases at V and 8 bases at J, with 14 bases between. The CDR3 runs to 12 residues. CDR3 bases: TGCAGCGTTGCTTTAGGTTCCGGGGAAGCTTTCTTT. This encodes CSVALGSGEAFF.

The V call is TRBV18, the J call TRBJ1-1; tentative D call: TRBD1 (6 bases). The CDR3 has 14 residues. V was pared by 3 bases and J by 7 bases, with 15 bases between. Germline CDR1 and CDR2: KGHSH and LQKENI. CDR3 sequence (DNA): TGTGCCAGCTCACCTCAAACCGGACAGATTGAAGCTTTCTTT. Protein sequence: CASSPQTGQIEAFF.

This sequence joins TRBV19 and TRBJ1-3; tentative D call: TRBD1 (5 bases). V was trimmed by 7 bases and J by 0 bases, leaving 10 bases between them. Germline V gene sequence: CDR1 LNHDA, CDR2 SQIVND (reference sequence). This CDR3 contains 14 residues. The CDR3 coding sequence is TGTGCCAGTACCTCTAGGGGCTCTGGAAACACCATATATTTT. This sequence encodes CASTSRGSGNTIYF.

CDR3 DNA sequence: TGTGCCAGTAGTACGGGACAAGGCGGTTACAATGAGCAGTTCTTC. Translating gives CASSTGQGGYNEQFF. This chain joins TRBV19 and TRBJ2-1, with TRBD1 as a possible D gene (6 bases). This CDR3 spans 15 amino acids. CDR1 and CDR2 (germline): LNHDA, SQIVND (reference sequence). V lost 4 bases and J lost 4, with 14 bases in between.

V and J are TRBV5-1 and TRBJ1-1; no definite D call. The CDR3 totals 14 residues. Germline V CDR1 and CDR2: SGHRS, YFSETQ. V lost 1 base, J lost 0 bases, and 7 bases lay in between. The CDR3 DNA sequence: TGCGCCAGCAGCTTGAATACGCTGAACACTGAAGCTTTCTTT. It translates to CASSLNTLNTEAFF.

The chain uses TRBV5-1 and TRBJ1-4; D ambiguous. The CDR3 totals 14 residues. Trimming cost V 4 bases and J 0 bases, with 7 bases left between them. Germline CDR1 is SGHRS and CDR2 is YFSETQ. Written as DNA, the CDR3 is TGCGCCAGCAGCGCGACTTCAACTAATGAAAAACTGTTTTTT. Translated: CASSATSTNEKLFF.

This chain links TRBV2 with TRBJ2-1; no clear D gene. Per the germline V gene, CDR1 is SNHLY and CDR2 is FYNNEI. V was pared by 6 bases and J by 7 bases, with 10 bases between. The length of the CDR3 is 12 residues. CDR3 nucleotides: TGTGCCAGCAGCGACTTTAGGAATGAGCAGTTCTTC. Its protein is CASSDFRNEQFF.

The chain links TRBV18 to TRBJ1-6; unclear D gene. The CDR3 totals 14 residues. Germline CDR1 KGHSH, CDR2 LQKENI. The germline V and J ends were trimmed by 1 base and 9 bases, with 10 bases remaining between them. The CDR3 reads CASSPRTDGSPLHF. CDR3 bases: TGTGCCAGCTCACCACGTACCGATGGTTCACCCCTCCACTTT. Full variable domain (rest looked up from reference TRBV18 and TRBJ1-6): NAGVMQNPRHLVRRRGQEARLRCSPMKGHSHVYWYRQLPEEGLKFMVYLQKENIIDESGMPKERFSAEFPKEGPSILRIQQVVRGDSAAYFCASSPRTDGSPLHFGNGTRLTVT.